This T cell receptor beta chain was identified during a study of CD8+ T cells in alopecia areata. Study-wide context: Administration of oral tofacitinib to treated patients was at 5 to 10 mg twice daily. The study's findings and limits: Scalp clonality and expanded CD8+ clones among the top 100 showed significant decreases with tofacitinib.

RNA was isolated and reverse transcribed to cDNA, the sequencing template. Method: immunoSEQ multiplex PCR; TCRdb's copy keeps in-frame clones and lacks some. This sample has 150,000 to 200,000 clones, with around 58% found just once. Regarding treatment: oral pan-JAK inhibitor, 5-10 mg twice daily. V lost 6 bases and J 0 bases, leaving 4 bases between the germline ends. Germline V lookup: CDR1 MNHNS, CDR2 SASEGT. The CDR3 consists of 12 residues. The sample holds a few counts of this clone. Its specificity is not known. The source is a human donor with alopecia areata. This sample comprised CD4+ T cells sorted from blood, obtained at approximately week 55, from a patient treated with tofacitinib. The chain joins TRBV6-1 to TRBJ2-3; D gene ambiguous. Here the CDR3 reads CASRESTDTQYF. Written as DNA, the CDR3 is TGTGCCAGCAGGGAGAGCACAGATACGCAGTATTTT.